The 14 T cell receptor beta chains listed next were all sequenced from one sample in a study of cytomegalovirus exposure and HLA in healthy donors. It was with 60 Vbeta and 13 Jbeta primers that the PCR ran. Sequencing used immunoSEQ multiplex PCR; TCRdb keeps in-frame clones, though not all of them. The table shows around 110,000 clones, with 80% to 90% occurring only once. The sequencing input was PBMCs. These receptors were taken from a man in his forties or fifties in good health and CMV-seronegative.

The V call is TRBV5-1, the J call TRBJ2-1; 10 bases agree with TRBD1. In germline, CDR1 is SGHRS, CDR2 YFSETQ. This CDR3 contains 17 residues. The trim removed 1 base at V and 0 bases at J, leaving 4 bases unmatched. CDR3 nucleotides: TGCGCCAGCAGCTTGATGGGACAGGGGAGCTCCTACAATGAGCAGTTCTTC. It is translated as CASSLMGQGSSYNEQFF.

The chain employs TRBV5-1 and TRBJ2-2; D not certain. Trimming removed 3 bases at V and 5 bases at J, with 17 bases between. CDR1 SGHRS and CDR2 YFSETQ come from the germline V gene. This CDR3 is 16 amino acids long. CDR3 sequence: CASSSDKALGTGELFF. DNA of the CDR3: TGCGCCAGCAGCTCAGACAAGGCCCTGGGTACCGGGGAGCTGTTTTTT.

This chain connects TRBV5-1 to TRBJ2-1; 7 bases agree with TRBD2. Germline V gives CDR1 SGHRS, CDR2 YFSETQ. Trimming took 3 bases from V and 0 from J; bases not matched to a gene: 9. The CDR3 has 17 residues. The CDR3 nucleotides read TGCGCCAGCAGCTCACCTTCTCTAGCGGACTCCTACAATGAGCAGTTCTTC. The encoded protein is CASSSPSLADSYNEQFF.

V usage is TRBV23-1 and J usage is TRBJ2-7; TRBD1 agrees at 8 bases. TRBV23-1 is treated as an ORF (open reading frame) with a function not yet certain. J gave up 2 bases and V 2 bases, and 8 bases lay outside the gene matches. This CDR3 region has 16 residues. CDR3 loop: CASSQPDRVSTYEQYV. In DNA, the CDR3 is TGCGCCAGCAGTCAACCGGACAGGGTTTCGACCTACGAGCAGTACGTC.

CDR3 residues: CASSDMGQYNSPLHF. As DNA, the CDR3 is TGTGCCAGCAGCGATATGGGACAGTATAATTCACCCCTCCACTTT. The chain couples TRBV4-2 to TRBJ1-6, with 7 positions matching TRBD1. The CDR3 runs 15 residues. V trimming: 5 bases; J trimming: 4 bases; junction bases outside the gene matches: 5. From germline, CDR1 is LGHNA and CDR2 YNFKEQ.

This chain connects TRBV27 to TRBJ1-4; D remains ambiguous. The germline V gene has CDR1 MNHEY and CDR2 SMNVEV (reference sequence). This CDR3 region has 15 residues. Trimming took 3 bases from V and 10 from J, leaving 18 bases between them. CDR3 in amino acids: CASSLVDAGAGKLFF. Here the CDR3 DNA reads TGTGCCAGCAGTTTGGTCGACGCGGGCGCCGGAAAACTGTTTTTT.

The rearrangement uses TRBV29-1 and TRBJ1-6, with TRBD1 matching over 7 bases. Germline CDR1 reads SQVTM; CDR2 reads ANQGSEA. The CDR3 runs 14 residues. Unmatched junction bases numbered 4, after V lost 4 bases and J lost 4 bases. The CDR3 here is CSVAGDSYNSPLHF. CDR3 DNA sequence: TGCAGCGTTGCCGGGGACAGTTATAATTCACCCCTCCACTTT.

Only a few counts were recorded for this clone. The CDR3 region is CASSPGLIGLHQPQHF. In nucleotides, the CDR3 is TGTGCCAGCAGCCCAGGGTTGATCGGCCTCCATCAGCCCCAGCATTTT. V usage is TRBV7-9 and J usage is TRBJ1-5; D is perhaps TRBD1 (5 bases). CDR1 is SEHNR, CDR2 FQNEAQ, per germline (reference sequence). The CDR3 contains 16 residues. The V and J ends lost 5 bases and 5 bases respectively, with 19 bases between them.

The chain carries TRBV11-3 and TRBJ1-2; 7 nucleotides line up with TRBD1. The CDR3 consists of 13 residues. V was pared by 4 bases and J by 8 bases, with 7 bases of the junction left unmatched. Germline V lookup: CDR1 SGHNT, CDR2 YENEEA. The DNA of the CDR3 is TGTGCCAGCAGCTCGAGACAGGGCCGGGGCTACACCTTC. As protein: CASSSRQGRGYTF.

This CDR3 is CASSTIKTEAFF. CDR3 in DNA: TGTGCCAGCAGCACTATCAAGACTGAAGCTTTCTTT. This chain joins TRBV7-9 and TRBJ1-1, with D unresolved. Trimming removed 5 bases at V and 5 bases at J, with 9 bases between. The CDR3 extends over 12 amino acids. Germline-derived CDR1 and CDR2 are SEHNR and FQNEAQ (reference sequence).

Here the CDR3 DNA reads TGTGCCAGTAGTGCGCGGACAGGGGACTCCAATTCACCCCTCCACTTT. Translating gives CASSARTGDSNSPLHF. The chain employs TRBV19 and TRBJ1-6; 9 bases are shared with TRBD1. The CDR3 covers 16 residues. V dropped 5 bases and J dropped 7; count of bases not matched to a gene: 9. Per germline, CDR1 LNHDA and CDR2 SQIVND (reference sequence).

V is TRBV28 and J is TRBJ1-5; D gene unclear. Trimming removed 6 bases at V and 5 bases at J, with 8 bases between. The length of the CDR3 is 12 residues. Per the germline V gene, CDR1 is MDHEN and CDR2 is SYDVKM. CDR3 sequence (DNA): TGTGCCAGCAGACTTCGGGATCAGCCCCAGCATTTT. Translated: CASRLRDQPQHF. The entire variable domain, with the rest obtained from reference TRBV28 and TRBJ1-5, is as follows: DVKVTQSSRYLVKRTGEKVFLECVQDMDHENMFWYRQDPGLGLRLIYFSYDVKMKEKGDIPEGYSVSREKKERFSLILESASTNQTSMYLCASRLRDQPQHFGDGTRLSIL.

The V gene is TRBV19, the J gene TRBJ1-6; 7 bases are shared with TRBD1. This CDR3 is 16 amino acids long. Germline V gene sequence: CDR1 LNHDA, CDR2 SQIVND (reference sequence). V lost 0 bases, J lost 8 bases, and 7 bases stayed unmatched. The CDR3 loop is CASSIDHGTAHSPLHF. In DNA form, the CDR3 reads TGTGCCAGTAGTATAGATCACGGGACAGCACATTCACCCCTCCACTTT.

The chain is built from TRBV2 and TRBJ1-3, with D unclear. Germline CDR1 is SNHLY and CDR2 is FYNNEI. Trimming left V 3 bases short and J 0 bases short, with 18 bases between. CDR3 length: 18 residues. The CDR3 nucleotides are TGTGCCAGCAGTGACATTCTATCGGTTTACAGCTCTGGAAACACCATATATTTT. Residues: CASSDILSVYSSGNTIYF.